This T cell receptor beta chain is drawn from a study of cytomegalovirus exposure and HLA in healthy donors. Study at large: Earlier sequencing of about 179 million T cells yielded around 120 million unique TCR beta sequences. Researchers found that less than 90% of 300 to 450 genotyped donors fell within the Caucasian-associated ancestry cluster. Overall study findings and caveats: Analyses of presence/absence relied on an assumption of roughly uniform sequencing depth across donors. When analyzed later, a missense DCLRE1C variant was found to be linked to TCR beta V- and J-gene trimming.

This clone was detected once. Antigen unknown. At one end the junction does not follow the germline gene, possibly because of a read error. Researchers ran the PCR with 60 Vbeta and 13 Jbeta primers. Clones were sequenced by immunoSEQ multiplex PCR, and TCRdb holds only the in-frame ones, with some missing. The data show approximately 170,000 clones, around 78% seen once. There are 15 residues in the CDR3. Germline CDR1 is SSHAT and CDR2 is FNYEAQ (reference sequence). The chain employs TRBV7-7 and TRBJ2-1, with D maybe TRBD2 (5 bases). The source of this sequence is a woman aged 40 to 49 in good health and CMV-seronegative. The specimen was PBMCs. Here the CDR3 reads CASSFGVSSYNEQFF. The CDR3 nucleotides read TGTGCTAGCAGCTTCGGGGTCAGCTCCTACAATGAGCAGTTCTTC.